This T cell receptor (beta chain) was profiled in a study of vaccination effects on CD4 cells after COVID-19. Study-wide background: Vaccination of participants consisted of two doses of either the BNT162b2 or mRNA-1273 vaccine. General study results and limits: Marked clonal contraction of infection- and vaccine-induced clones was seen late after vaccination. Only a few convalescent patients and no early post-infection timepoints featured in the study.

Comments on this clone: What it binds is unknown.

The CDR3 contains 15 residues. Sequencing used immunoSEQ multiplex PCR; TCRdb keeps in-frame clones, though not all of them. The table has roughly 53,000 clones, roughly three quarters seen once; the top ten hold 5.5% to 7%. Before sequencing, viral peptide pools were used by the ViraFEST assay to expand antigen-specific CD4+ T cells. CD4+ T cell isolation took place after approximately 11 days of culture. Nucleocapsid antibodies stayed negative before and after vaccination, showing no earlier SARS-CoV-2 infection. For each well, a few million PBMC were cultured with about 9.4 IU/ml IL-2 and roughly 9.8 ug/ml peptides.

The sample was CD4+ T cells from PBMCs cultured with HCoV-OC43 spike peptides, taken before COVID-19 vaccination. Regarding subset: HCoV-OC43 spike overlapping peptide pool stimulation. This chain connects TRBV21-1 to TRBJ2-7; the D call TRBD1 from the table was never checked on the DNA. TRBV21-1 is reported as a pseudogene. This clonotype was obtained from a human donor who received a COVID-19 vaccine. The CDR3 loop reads CASSKVRDRSYEQYV. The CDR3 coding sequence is TGTGCCAGCAGCAAAGTGAGGGACAGATCCTACGAGCAGTACGTC.